Listed below are T cell receptor beta chains from one sample, sequenced in a study of T cell repertoires in urothelial bladder cancer. TCRdb keeps only in-frame clones here, not all; method: immunoSEQ multiplex PCR. There are around 11,000 clones in the sample; about two thirds occur only once, and 5.5% to 7% lies in the top ten. The sample consisted of tumor-infiltrating cells from bladder cancer. Every receptor here comes from a human donor with a benign inflammatory bladder lesion. The CDR3 runs from the conserved cysteine through the conserved F or W. The D gene is left open where the match is weak. Expanded clones are given a class, and other clones once, few, many or no size at all.

cdr3_nt,cdr3_aa,d_call,v_call,j_call,clone_size
TGTGCCAGCAGCTTTCCGGGACAGATGAACACTGAAGCTTTCTTT,CASSFPGQMNTEAFF,TRBD1,TRBV5-6,TRBJ1-1,-
TGTGCCAGCAGCTGGACTAGCGGGGACGAGCAGTACTTC,CASSWTSGDEQYF,TRBD2,TRBV9,TRBJ2-7,-
TGTGCCAGCAGCACCCTAGAGGGAGGAATCAGCTCCTACGAGCAGTACTTC,CASSTLEGGISSYEQYF,-,TRBV7-9,TRBJ2-7,-
TGTGCCAGCAGCCAAAGTGAGCGGGGCAATCAGCCCCAGCATTTT,CASSQSERGNQPQHF,-,TRBV4-2,TRBJ1-5,-
TGTGCCAGCAGCCCGGGGGGCAGCCGGAACACTGAAGCTTTCTTT,CASSPGGSRNTEAFF,-,TRBV7-8,TRBJ1-1,-
TGTGCCAGCGAGGAGAACTACGAGCAGTACTTC,CASEENYEQYF,-,TRBV2,TRBJ2-7,-
TGTGCCAGCAGCTTCGGACTAGTGACAGATACGCAGTATTTT,CASSFGLVTDTQYF,TRBD2,TRBV5-4,TRBJ2-3,-
TGTGCCAGCAGCTTAGCGGACCTATCGAACACTGAAGCTTTCTTT,CASSLADLSNTEAFF,-,TRBV7-9,TRBJ1-1,-
TGTGCCAGCAGCTTAGCCCAGGGGTATGGCTACACCTTC,CASSLAQGYGYTF,-,TRBV7-9,TRBJ1-2,-
TGTGCCAGCAGCCCGGACGGGCTACCCGACAATGAGCAGTTCTTC,CASSPDGLPDNEQFF,-,TRBV7-8,TRBJ2-1,-
TGTGCCAGCAGTGCCAGGACAGGGGGCAATCAGCCCCAGCATTTT,CASSARTGGNQPQHF,TRBD1,TRBV2,TRBJ1-5,-
TGTGCCAGCAGCTCGGGACTAGCGGTAACCTACAATGAGCAGTTCTTC,CASSSGLAVTYNEQFF,TRBD2,TRBV7-2,TRBJ2-1,-
TGCGCCAGCAGCTTGGCCCGGGGACTAGCGGGCGGGGAGCTGTTTTTT,CASSLARGLAGGELFF,TRBD2,TRBV5-1,TRBJ2-2,-
TGTGCCAGCAGTGGCGGGCTAGCGGGGGGCTACAATGAGCAGTTCTTC,CASSGGLAGGYNEQFF,TRBD2,TRBV6-1,TRBJ2-1,-
TGTGCCAGCAGCTTAGGATTTTTCGTGGGGTTGATACACACCGGGGAGCTGTTTTTT,CASSLGFFVGLIHTGELFF,-,TRBV7-9,TRBJ2-2,-
TGTGCCAGCAGCGCGCGGACAGGACCCTCTGGGGCCAACGTCCTGACTTTC,CASSARTGPSGANVLTF,TRBD1,TRBV7-9,TRBJ2-6,-
TGCGCCAGCAGCCCGGGAAGGGACAGGGCTTACGAGCAGTACTTC,CASSPGRDRAYEQYF,TRBD1,TRBV5-1,TRBJ2-7,few
TGTGCCAGCAGTCCCGGGACAGGGAGGTACGAGCAGTACTTC,CASSPGTGRYEQYF,TRBD1,TRBV2,TRBJ2-7,-
TGTGCCAGCAGCTGGAGCCTCGGCTACACTGAAGCTTTCTTT,CASSWSLGYTEAFF,-,TRBV5-6,TRBJ1-1,-
TGTGCCAGCAGCCAAGATGGAGCGGGGGGGCCGGCGGTCCAGTATTTT,CASSQDGAGGPAVQYF,TRBD2,TRBV4-2,TRBJ2-3,-
TGTGCCAGCAGTCCCGACAGGGCCCAAGAGACCCAGTACTTC,CASSPDRAQETQYF,TRBD1,TRBV27,TRBJ2-5,-
TGTGCCAGTAGTATAGGCCAGGTGAGCACAGATACGCAGTATTTT,CASSIGQVSTDTQYF,-,TRBV19,TRBJ2-3,-